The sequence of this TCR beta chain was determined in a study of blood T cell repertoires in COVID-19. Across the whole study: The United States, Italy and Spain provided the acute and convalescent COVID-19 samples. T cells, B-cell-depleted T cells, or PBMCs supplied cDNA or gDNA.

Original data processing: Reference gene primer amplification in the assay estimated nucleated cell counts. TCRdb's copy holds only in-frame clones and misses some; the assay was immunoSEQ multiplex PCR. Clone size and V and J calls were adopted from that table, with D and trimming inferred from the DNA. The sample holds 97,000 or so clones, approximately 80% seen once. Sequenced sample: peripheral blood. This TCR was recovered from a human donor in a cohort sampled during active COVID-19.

CDR3 sequence: CASSPPGTGFYGYTF. The CDR3 DNA follows: TGTGCCAGCTCACCGCCCGGGACAGGATTCTATGGCTACACCTTC. The chain employs TRBV18 and TRBJ1-2; 8 nucleotides agree with TRBD1. The CDR3 extends over 15 amino acids. Germline lookup yields CDR1 KGHSH and CDR2 LQKENI. The V and J ends lost 3 bases and 4 bases, in that order; junction bases with no gene match: 7.